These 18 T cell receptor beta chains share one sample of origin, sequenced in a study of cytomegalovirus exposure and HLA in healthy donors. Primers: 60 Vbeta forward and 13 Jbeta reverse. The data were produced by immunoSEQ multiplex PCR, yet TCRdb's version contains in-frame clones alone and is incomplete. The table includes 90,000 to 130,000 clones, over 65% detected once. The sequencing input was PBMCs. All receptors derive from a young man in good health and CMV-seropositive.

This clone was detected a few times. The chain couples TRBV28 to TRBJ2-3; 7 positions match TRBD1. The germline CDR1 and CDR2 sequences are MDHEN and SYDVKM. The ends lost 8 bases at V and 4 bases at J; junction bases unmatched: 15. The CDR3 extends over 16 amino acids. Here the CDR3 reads CASYPPVGGGSDTQYF. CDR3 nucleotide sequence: TGTGCCAGCTACCCCCCGGTAGGGGGCGGATCAGATACGCAGTATTTT.

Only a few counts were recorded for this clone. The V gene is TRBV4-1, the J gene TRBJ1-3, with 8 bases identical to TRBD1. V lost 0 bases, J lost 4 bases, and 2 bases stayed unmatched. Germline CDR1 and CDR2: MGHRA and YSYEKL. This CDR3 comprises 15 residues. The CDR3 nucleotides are TGCGCCAGCAGCCAAGAGCGGGACAGGGGAAACACCATATATTTT. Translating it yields CASSQERDRGNTIYF.

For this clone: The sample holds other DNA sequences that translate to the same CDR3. The CDR3 loop is CASSLTGGQETQYF. The CDR3 region has the DNA TGTGCCAGCAGCTTAACCGGGGGACAAGAGACCCAGTACTTC. The chain combines TRBV7-2 with TRBJ2-5; tentatively, D is TRBD2 (6 bases). The CDR3 is 14 amino acids. V shed 2 bases and J shed 2 bases, with 9 bases lying between them. Germline lookup yields CDR1 SGHTA and CDR2 FQGNSA.

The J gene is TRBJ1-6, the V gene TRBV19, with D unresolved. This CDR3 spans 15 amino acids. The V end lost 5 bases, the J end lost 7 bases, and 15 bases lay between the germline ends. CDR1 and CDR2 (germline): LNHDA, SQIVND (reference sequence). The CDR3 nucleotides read TGTGCCAGTAGTTTTAGCGGATCTGGGAATTCACCCCTCCACTTT. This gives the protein CASSFSGSGNSPLHF.

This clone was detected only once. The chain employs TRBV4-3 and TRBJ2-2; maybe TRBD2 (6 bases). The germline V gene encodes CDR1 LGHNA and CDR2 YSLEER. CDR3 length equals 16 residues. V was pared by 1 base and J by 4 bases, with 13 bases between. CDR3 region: CASSQGSGTFTGELFF. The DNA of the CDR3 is TGCGCCAGCAGCCAAGGGTCCGGGACTTTCACCGGGGAGCTGTTTTTT.

The CDR3 bases are TGTGCCATCAGTGAGCGGGGACATGTTGAAGCTTTCTTT. Translated, it gives CAISERGHVEAFF. The chain carries TRBV10-3 and TRBJ1-1; perhaps TRBD1 as D (6 bases). V lost 2 bases to trimming and J lost 7 bases, with 11 bases between them. Germline V gives CDR1 ENHRY, CDR2 SYGVKD. This CDR3 is built from 13 residues.

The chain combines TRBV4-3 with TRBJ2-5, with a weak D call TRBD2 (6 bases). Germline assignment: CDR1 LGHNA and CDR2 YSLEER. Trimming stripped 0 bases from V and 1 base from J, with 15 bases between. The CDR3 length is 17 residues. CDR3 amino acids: CASSQDFLRGLQETQYF. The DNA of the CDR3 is TGCGCCAGCAGCCAAGATTTTCTTCGGGGACTCCAAGAGACCCAGTACTTC.

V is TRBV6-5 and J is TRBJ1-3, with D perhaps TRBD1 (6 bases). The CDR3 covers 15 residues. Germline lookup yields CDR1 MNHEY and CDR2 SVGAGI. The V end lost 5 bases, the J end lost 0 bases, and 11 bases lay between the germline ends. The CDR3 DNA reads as TGTGCCAGCAGTAATGCCAGGGGCTCTGGAAACACCATATATTTT. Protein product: CASSNARGSGNTIYF.

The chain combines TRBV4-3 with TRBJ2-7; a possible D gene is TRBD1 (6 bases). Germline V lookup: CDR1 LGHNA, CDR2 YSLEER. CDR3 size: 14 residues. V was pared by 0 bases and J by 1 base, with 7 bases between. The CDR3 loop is CASSQERGSYEQYF. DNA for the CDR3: TGCGCCAGCAGCCAAGAAAGGGGGTCCTACGAGCAGTACTTC.

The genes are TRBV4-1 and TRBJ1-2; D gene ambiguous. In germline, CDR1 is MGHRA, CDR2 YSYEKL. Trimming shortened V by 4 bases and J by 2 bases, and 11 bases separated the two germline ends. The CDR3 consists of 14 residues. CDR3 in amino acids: CASSPRGTNYGYTF. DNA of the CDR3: TGCGCCAGCAGCCCCCGGGGAACAAACTATGGCTACACCTTC.

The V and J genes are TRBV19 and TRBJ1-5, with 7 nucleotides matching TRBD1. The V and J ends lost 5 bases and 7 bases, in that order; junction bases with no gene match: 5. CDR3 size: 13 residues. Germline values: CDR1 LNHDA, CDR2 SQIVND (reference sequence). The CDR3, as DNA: TGTGCCAGTAGTGGGGCAGGGGGACAGCCCCAGCATTTT. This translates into CASSGAGGQPQHF.

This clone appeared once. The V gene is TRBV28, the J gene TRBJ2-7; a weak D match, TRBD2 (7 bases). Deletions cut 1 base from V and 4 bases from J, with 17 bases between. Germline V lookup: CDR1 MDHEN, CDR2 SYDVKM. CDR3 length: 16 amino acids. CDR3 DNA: TGTGCCAGCAGTTTATTGGGAGGGGGGGCGTTTTACGAGCAGTACTTC. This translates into CASSLLGGGAFYEQYF. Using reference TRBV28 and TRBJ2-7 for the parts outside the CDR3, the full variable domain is DVKVTQSSRYLVKRTGEKVFLECVQDMDHENMFWYRQDPGLGLRLIYFSYDVKMKEKGDIPEGYSVSREKKERFSLILESASTNQTSMYLCASSLLGGGAFYEQYFGPGTRLTVT.

The DNA for the CDR3 is TGTGCCAGCAGCGCCCGCGGCCCGGGGGAGCTGTTTTTT. This gives the protein CASSARGPGELFF. The chain has TRBV9 and TRBJ2-2, with D unresolved. V lost 3 bases, J lost 8 bases, and 11 bases lay in between. In germline, CDR1 is SGDLS, CDR2 YYNGEE. CDR3 length: 13 residues.

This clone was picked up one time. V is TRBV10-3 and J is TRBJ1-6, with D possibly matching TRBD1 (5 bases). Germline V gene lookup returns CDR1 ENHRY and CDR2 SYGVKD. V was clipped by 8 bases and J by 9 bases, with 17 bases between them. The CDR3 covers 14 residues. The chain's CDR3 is CAIAGQGRGSPLHF. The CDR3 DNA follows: TGTGCCATCGCGGGGCAGGGTCGAGGTTCACCCCTCCACTTT.

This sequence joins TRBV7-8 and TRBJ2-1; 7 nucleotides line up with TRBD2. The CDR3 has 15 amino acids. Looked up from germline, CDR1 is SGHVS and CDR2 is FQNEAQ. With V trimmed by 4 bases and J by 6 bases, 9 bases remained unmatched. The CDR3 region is CASSSGGQRGNEQFF. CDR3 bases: TGTGCCAGCAGCTCGGGAGGTCAACGGGGCAATGAGCAGTTCTTC.

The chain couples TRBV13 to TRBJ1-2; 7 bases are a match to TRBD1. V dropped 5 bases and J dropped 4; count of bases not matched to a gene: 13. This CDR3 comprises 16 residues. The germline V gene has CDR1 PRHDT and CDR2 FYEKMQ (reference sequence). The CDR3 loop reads CASSKDRTQAVYGYTF. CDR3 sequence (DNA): TGTGCCAGCAGCAAGGACAGGACGCAGGCCGTCTATGGCTACACCTTC.

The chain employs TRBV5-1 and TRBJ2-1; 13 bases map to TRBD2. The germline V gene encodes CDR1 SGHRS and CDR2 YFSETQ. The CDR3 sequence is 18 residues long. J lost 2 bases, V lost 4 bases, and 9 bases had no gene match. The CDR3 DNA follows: TGCGCCAGCAGCCCCCCCACTAGCGGGGGGGACACCTACAATGAGCAGTTCTTC. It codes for CASSPPTSGGDTYNEQFF.

CDR3 protein: CASRPTGSTDTQYF. CDR3 DNA: TGTGCCAGCAGACCGACGGGGAGCACAGATACGCAGTATTTT. The V gene is TRBV5-4, the J gene TRBJ2-3; perhaps TRBD2 as D (5 bases). The CDR3 extends over 14 amino acids. Per the germline V gene, CDR1 is SGHNT and CDR2 is YYREEE (reference sequence). The V gene lost 5 bases and the J gene lost 0 bases, with 10 bases spanning the gap.